This T cell receptor beta chain is drawn from a study of blood T cell repertoires in COVID-19. Looking at the study overall: The United States, Italy and Spain supplied acute and convalescent COVID-19 samples. PBMCs, B-cell-depleted T cells, or T cells were the source of the cDNA or gDNA that made up the material.

V shed 2 bases and J shed 4 bases, with 9 bases lying between them. This CDR3 spans 14 amino acids. Per germline, CDR1 SGHTA and CDR2 FQGNSA. In the original workflow: Amplification from reference gene primers served as the basis for estimated nucleated cell counts. The repertoire was sequenced with immunoSEQ multiplex PCR; TCRdb's copy has only in-frame clones and lacks some. V and J calls and clone size come straight from that table; D and trimming were deduced from the DNA. Here the sample spans approximately 500,000 clones, approximately 85% being singletons. The sequenced sample consisted of peripheral blood. The receptor comes from a human donor in a cohort sampled during active COVID-19. The chain links TRBV7-2 to TRBJ1-3, with D unclear. CDR3 region: CASSLSGSGNTIYF. CDR3 nucleotide sequence: TGTGCCAGCAGCTTATCTGGCTCCGGAAACACCATATATTTT.